This entry features one T cell receptor beta chain sequence. Germline CDR1 and CDR2: SGHRS and YFSETQ. V was cut by 0 bases and J by 1 base, with 8 bases left in between. The CDR3 runs to 14 residues. The source of the sample is a study of blood T cell repertoires in COVID-19. Across the study: Material from acute and convalescent COVID-19 was sourced from the United States, Italy and Spain. Sources were T cells, B-cell-depleted T cells, or PBMCs; the material itself was cDNA or gDNA.

As processed by the authors: Amplifying reference gene primers gave estimates of nucleated cell counts. Here immunoSEQ multiplex PCR was the method, and the copy in TCRdb shows in-frame clones only, minus some. V, J and clone size are those of that table, while D and trimming were read from the DNA. The sample shows about 440,000 clones, roughly 89% of them seen only once. This sequence originates from a woman aged 25 to 39 with acute or convalescent COVID-19. Material: peripheral blood. This sequence joins TRBV5-1 and TRBJ2-7, with D unresolved. For the CDR3, the DNA is TGCGCCAGCAGCTTGGATGTTGTATCCTACGAGCAGTACTTC. This codes for CASSLDVVSYEQYF.